This T cell receptor (beta chain) was retrieved from a study of T-cell reconstitution after alpha-beta-depleted transplantation in children. Study observations and caveats: T-cell numbers and diversity one year post-transplant derived largely from freshly generated T cells. The origin of alpha-beta T cells about two months after transplant was reportedly several hundred expanded graft clones.

Many counts were recorded for this clonotype. Its target is unknown. Germline V gene sequence: CDR1 LNHNV, CDR2 YYDKDF (reference sequence). The CDR3 extends over 13 amino acids. The V gene end was trimmed by 6 bases and the J gene end by 5 bases; junction bases not matched to a gene: 5. Unique molecular identifiers featured in how the TCRbeta library was prepared. One entry per CDR3 protein results from TCRdb running MiXCR on the PCR reads. This table has over 200,000 distinct CDR3 sequences, 9.5% to 13% appearing once. This clonotype originated in a child younger than two with acute myeloid leukemia, due to receive a stem cell transplant. V usage is TRBV15 and J usage is TRBJ2-7; 9 nucleotides agree with TRBD1. The sample consisted of PBMCs, taken before TCRalphabeta/CD19-depleted stem cell transplant. CDR3 sequence: CATSTQGADEQYF. The CDR3 DNA sequence: TGTGCCACCAGTACACAGGGGGCCGACGAGCAGTACTTC.